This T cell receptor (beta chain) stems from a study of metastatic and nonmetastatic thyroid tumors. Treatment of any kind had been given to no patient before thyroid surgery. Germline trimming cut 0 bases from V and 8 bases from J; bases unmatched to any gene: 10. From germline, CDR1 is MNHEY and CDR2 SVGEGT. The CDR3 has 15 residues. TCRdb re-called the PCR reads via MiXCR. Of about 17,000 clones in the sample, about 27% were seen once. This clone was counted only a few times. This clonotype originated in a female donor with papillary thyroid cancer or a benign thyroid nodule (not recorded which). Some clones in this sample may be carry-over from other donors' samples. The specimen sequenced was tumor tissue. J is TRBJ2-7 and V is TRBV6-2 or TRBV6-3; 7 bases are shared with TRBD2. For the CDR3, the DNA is TGTGCCAGCAGTTACTCGGGCGGGAGCCTTAACAAGCAGTACTTC. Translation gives CASSYSGGSLNKQYF.